The clone carrying this T cell receptor (beta chain) has at least ten counts. This sample stems from a study of T-cell reconstitution after alpha-beta-depleted transplantation in children. The authors prepared the TCRbeta library with unique molecular identifiers. TCRdb processed the PCR reads anew with MiXCR; each CDR3 protein has one entry. The sample carries about 240,000 distinct CDR3 sequences, around 12% recorded once. The CDR3 runs 11 residues. The germline gives CDR1 SQVTM, CDR2 ANQGSEA. The V gene lost 7 bases and the J gene lost 1 base, with 8 bases spanning the gap. The chain recombines TRBV29-1 with TRBJ2-7; unclear D gene. The receptor was isolated from a human donor who donated a stem cell graft to a child with acute lymphoblastic leukemia. The starting material was PBMCs from the stem cell graft donor, obtained from the stem cell graft. CDR3 amino acids: CSAGPSYEQYF. In DNA form, the CDR3 reads TGCAGCGCGGGTCCGTCCTACGAGCAGTACTTC.